The next 22 T cell receptor beta chains were all read from a single sample in a study of human thymus T cells. Using immunoSEQ multiplex PCR, the repertoire was profiled, and TCRdb retains in-frame clones only, with some absent. In the table there are roughly 120,000 clones, around 95% of which are singletons. In corrective heart surgery, resections were taken, and these provided the thymus tissue. Sequencing was carried out using thymus tissue. Receptors were obtained from a boy less than two years old with a congenital heart defect but otherwise immunologically healthy.

The CDR3 here is CASSVAGDTQYF. The CDR3 DNA sequence: TGTGCCAGCAGCGTAGCAGGAGATACGCAGTATTTT. The chain uses TRBV9 and TRBJ2-3; D unresolved. The CDR3 contains 12 residues. Germline V CDR1 and CDR2: SGDLS, YYNGEE. Trimming took 0 bases from V and 5 from J, leaving 4 bases between them.

The chain is built from TRBV28 and TRBJ1-1, with 7 positions matching TRBD1. Trimming at V came to 5 bases and at J to 3 bases, leaving 15 bases not matched to a gene. The germline CDR1 and CDR2 sequences are MDHEN and SYDVKM. CDR3 length: 17 residues. CDR3 DNA: TGTGCCAGCAGTCTCGGTCTGAGGGGGCCCGGCTACACTGAAGCTTTCTTT. This codes for CASSLGLRGPGYTEAFF.

The V call is TRBV16, the J call TRBJ2-7; TRBD1 matches at 10 bases. The germline gives CDR1 KGHSY, CDR2 FQNENV. The V gene end was trimmed by 4 bases and the J gene end by 6 bases; junction bases not matched to a gene: 15. The CDR3 covers 17 residues. CDR3: CASSRPQAGTGDLEQYF. Here the CDR3 DNA reads TGTGCCAGCAGCCGACCCCAGGCCGGGACAGGGGACCTCGAGCAGTACTTC.

To note about this clone: At one boundary the junction diverges from the germline segment, which might be a read error. Other DNA sequences in this sample translate to the same CDR3. V is TRBV30 and J is TRBJ1-3; D uncertain. CDR1 is GTSNPN, CDR2 SVGIG, per germline (reference sequence). This CDR3 region has 15 residues. This CDR3 is CAWGASRNSGNTIYF. DNA of the CDR3: TGTGCCTGGGGTGCTAGCCGAAACTCTGGGAACACCATATATTTT. The whole variable domain, remainder taken from reference TRBV30 and TRBJ1-3, is SQTIHQWPATLVQPVGSPLSLECTVEGTSNPNLYWYRQAAGRGLQLLFYSVGIGQISSEVPQNLSASRPQDRQFILSSKKLLLSDSGFYLCAWGASRNSGNTIYFGEGSWLTVV.

The chain links TRBV20-1 to TRBJ2-7, with D unresolved. From germline, CDR1 is DFQATT and CDR2 SNEGSKA (reference sequence). The CDR3 spans 10 residues. The V end lost 5 bases, the J end lost 6 bases, and 8 bases lay between the germline ends. CDR3 loop: CSAVRSEQYF. For the CDR3, the DNA is TGCAGTGCTGTTAGAAGCGAGCAGTACTTC.

The gene calls are TRBV18 and TRBJ2-4, with no clear D. The V gene lost 3 bases and the J gene lost 3 bases, with 21 bases spanning the gap. CDR1 is KGHSH and CDR2 is LQKENI in the germline V gene. The CDR3 contains 18 residues. The CDR3, as DNA: TGTGCCAGCTCACCCTGGTTAGTAGCAGACTTGGTCAAAAACATTCAGTACTTC. Translated: CASSPWLVADLVKNIQYF.

The gene calls are TRBV7-2 and TRBJ1-1; D gene ambiguous. The V end was cut by 1 base, the J end by 4 bases, with 10 bases between. Germline-derived CDR1 and CDR2 are SGHTA and FQGNSA. This CDR3 has 14 amino acids. The CDR3 protein is CASSLEPRITEAFF. The CDR3 bases are TGTGCCAGCAGCTTAGAGCCAAGGATCACTGAAGCTTTCTTT. Using reference TRBV7-2 and TRBJ1-1 for the parts outside the CDR3, the full variable domain is GAGVSQSPSNKVTEKGKDVELRCDPISGHTALYWYRQSLGQGLEFLIYFQGNSAPDKSGLPSDRFSAERTGGSVSTLTIQRTQQEDSAVYLCASSLEPRITEAFFGQGTRLTVV.

Notes on this clone: One junction end disagrees with the germline gene, perhaps due to a read error. The CDR3 here is CASSSIAGSPRTHF. The CDR3 region has the DNA TGTGCCAGCAGTTCAATAGCGGGGAGCCCTAGGACGCACTTC. This sequence joins TRBV28 and TRBJ2-7, with 8 bases that match TRBD2. Germline loops: CDR1 MDHEN, CDR2 SYDVKM. The CDR3 runs 14 residues.

This rearrangement joins TRBV19 to TRBJ1-3, with a tentative D call TRBD1 (5 bases). Looked up from germline, CDR1 is LNHDA and CDR2 is SQIVND (reference sequence). The ends were cut back, 7 bases at V and 4 bases at J, with 11 bases in the middle. This CDR3 has 13 residues. This chain's CDR3 is CASMRGFGNTIYF. CDR3 nucleotide sequence: TGTGCCAGTATGAGGGGTTTCGGAAACACCATATATTTT.

This chain connects TRBV18 to TRBJ1-1, with D hard to call. The length of the CDR3 is 18 residues. The germline V and J ends were trimmed by 2 bases and 1 base, with 20 bases remaining between them. The germline CDR1 and CDR2 sequences are KGHSH and LQKENI. CDR3 in amino acids: CASSPSSRGLRRNTEAFF. CDR3 coding DNA: TGTGCCAGCTCACCATCGTCAAGAGGGTTACGTAGGAACACTGAAGCTTTCTTT. The whole variable domain, remainder taken from reference TRBV18 and TRBJ1-1, is NAGVMQNPRHLVRRRGQEARLRCSPMKGHSHVYWYRQLPEEGLKFMVYLQKENIIDESGMPKERFSAEFPKEGPSILRIQQVVRGDSAAYFCASSPSSRGLRRNTEAFFGQGTRLTVV.

The chain has TRBV11-2 and TRBJ2-7; D is perhaps TRBD2 (5 bases). Germline assignment: CDR1 SGHAT and CDR2 FQNNGV. Trimming stripped 0 bases from V and 3 bases from J, with 18 bases between. CDR3 length equals 17 residues. The CDR3 DNA sequence: TGTGCCAGCAGCTTAGATCCGGGAAGCGGACTCTACTACGAGCAGTACTTC. Translated, it gives CASSLDPGSGLYYEQYF.

V and J are TRBV4-3 and TRBJ1-1; a possible D gene is TRBD1 (5 bases). V was pared by 0 bases and J by 1 base, with 15 bases between. Per germline, CDR1 LGHNA and CDR2 YSLEER. The CDR3 has 17 residues. The CDR3 sequence is CASSQENPHGGNTEAFF. In DNA form, the CDR3 reads TGCGCCAGCAGCCAAGAGAACCCCCACGGGGGGAACACTGAAGCTTTCTTT.

This rearrangement joins TRBV30 to TRBJ2-5; 8 nucleotides agree with TRBD2. With 0 bases clipped from V and 5 bases from J, the junction kept 11 bases outside the gene matches. Germline loops: CDR1 GTSNPN, CDR2 SVGIG (reference sequence). The CDR3 extends over 16 amino acids. The CDR3 DNA follows: TGTGCCTGGAGTGTACGGGGTAGCGGGAAGGCGGAGACCCAGTACTTC. Translated, it gives CAWSVRGSGKAETQYF.

The J gene is TRBJ1-5, the V gene TRBV10-1; D not certain. This CDR3 is 17 amino acids long. Trimming cost V 11 bases and J 3 bases, with 26 bases left between them. Germline V gives CDR1 WNHNN, CDR2 SYGVQD (reference sequence). As DNA, the CDR3 is TGCGCCGGCAAAAAGACCCCCGTGGCGGGCAACAATCAGCCCCAGCATTTT. Its protein is CAGKKTPVAGNNQPQHF.

The V and J genes are TRBV2 and TRBJ1-3; unclear D gene. This CDR3 has 17 amino acids. Trimming took 6 bases from V and 0 from J, leaving 18 bases between them. CDR1 and CDR2 from the germline V gene are SNHLY and FYNNEI. CDR3 residues: CASREIITSSSGNTIYF. The CDR3 DNA reads as TGTGCCAGCAGGGAAATAATTACTTCGAGCTCTGGAAACACCATATATTTT.

CDR3 in amino acids: CASGSDRGTSDGYTF. The CDR3 DNA is TGTGCCAGTGGGTCGGACAGGGGAACTTCAGATGGCTACACCTTC. V usage is TRBV19 and J usage is TRBJ1-2; 9 bases match TRBD1. V dropped 8 bases and J dropped 6; count of bases not matched to a gene: 13. The CDR3 loop spans 15 amino acids. In germline, CDR1 is LNHDA, CDR2 SQIVND (reference sequence).

The chain recombines TRBV20-1 with TRBJ1-2; D is ambiguous. Looked up from germline, CDR1 is DFQATT and CDR2 is SNEGSKA (reference sequence). This CDR3 comprises 11 residues. The V gene lost 3 bases and the J gene lost 6 bases, with 8 bases spanning the gap. The CDR3 bases are TGCAGTGCTAGCCCCCCAGATGGCTACACCTTC. It is translated as CSASPPDGYTF.

The J gene is TRBJ2-7, the V gene TRBV4-3; 7 bases line up with TRBD1. CDR3 length: 15 amino acids. Unmatched junction bases numbered 5, after V lost 1 base and J lost 2 bases. The germline V gene encodes CDR1 LGHNA and CDR2 YSLEER. In nucleotides, the CDR3 is TGCGCCAGCAGCCAAGGGACAGGTGATCCCTACGAGCAGTACTTC. It yields the protein CASSQGTGDPYEQYF.

The chain is built from TRBV11-2 and TRBJ2-7; no definite D call. CDR1 and CDR2 from the germline V gene are SGHAT and FQNNGV. This CDR3 is built from 11 residues. Trimming cost V 6 bases and J 4 bases, with 7 bases left between them. This CDR3 reads CASRGRYEQYF. The CDR3 DNA follows: TGTGCCAGCAGGGGCCGTTACGAGCAGTACTTC. The variable domain in full, completed from reference TRBV11-2 and TRBJ2-7, reads EAGVAQSPRYKIIEKRQSVAFWCNPISGHATLYWYQQILGQGPKLLIQFQNNGVVDDSQLPKDRFSAERLKGVDSTLKIQPAKLEDSAVYLCASRGRYEQYFGPGTRLTVT.

V gene TRBV5-1 combines with J gene TRBJ2-3, with 7 bases aligning to TRBD2. This CDR3 has 15 residues. Germline values: CDR1 SGHRS, CDR2 YFSETQ. V shed 0 bases, J shed 4 bases, and the junction held 5 bases outside the gene matches. CDR3 in DNA: TGCGCCAGCAGCTTGGGCAGCGGGGAGCCAGATACGCAGTATTTT. Encoded protein: CASSLGSGEPDTQYF.

This chain connects TRBV11-2 to TRBJ1-4, with a weak D call TRBD1 (6 bases). Per the germline V gene, CDR1 is SGHAT and CDR2 is FQNNGV. V lost 5 bases and J lost 4, with 14 bases in between. The CDR3 is 15 amino acids. The CDR3 nucleotides read TGTGCCAGCAGCAAAAACAGGGCCCATAATGAAAAACTGTTTTTT. This sequence encodes CASSKNRAHNEKLFF. Based on the CDR3 plus reference TRBV11-2 and TRBJ1-4, the full variable domain is EAGVAQSPRYKIIEKRQSVAFWCNPISGHATLYWYQQILGQGPKLLIQFQNNGVVDDSQLPKDRFSAERLKGVDSTLKIQPAKLEDSAVYLCASSKNRAHNEKLFFGSGTQLSVL.

This clone turned up a few times. J is TRBJ1-2 and V is TRBV28, with D uncertain. Trimming removed 6 bases at V and 12 bases at J, with 8 bases between. CDR3 length: 9 amino acids. CDR1 and CDR2 (germline): MDHEN, SYDVKM. CDR3 coding DNA: TGTGCCAGCAGCTCCCGTCACACCTTC. Protein sequence: CASSSRHTF.